This TCR beta chain originates from a study of T-cell reconstitution after alpha-beta-depleted transplantation in children. The CDR3 runs to 15 residues. Deletions cut 5 bases from V and 2 bases from J, with 15 bases between. At least ten counts were recorded for this clonotype. During its preparation, the TCRbeta library received unique molecular identifiers. TCRdb redid the calling of the PCR reads with MiXCR, one entry per CDR3 protein. The data contain 150,000 to 200,000 distinct CDR3 sequences, 6.5% to 7.5% of them singletons. Sample: PBMCs from the stem cell graft donor, taken from the stem cell graft. The chain carries TRBV12-3 or TRBV12-4 and TRBJ2-5; D is ambiguous. The sequence derives from a human donor who donated a stem cell graft to a child with Wiskott-Aldrich syndrome. The CDR3 DNA reads TGTGCCAGCAGTCCCCGGCCCGGGTTACAAGAGACCCAGTACTTC. It translates to CASSPRPGLQETQYF.